This TCR beta chain derives from a study of blood T cell repertoires in COVID-19. On the study more broadly: T cells, B-cell-depleted T cells, or PBMCs provided the cDNA or gDNA that served as material.

Per germline, CDR1 SGHTS and CDR2 YDEGEE. J was trimmed by 1 base and V by 3 bases; bases with no gene match: 17. The length of the CDR3 is 20 residues. Per the original methods: By means of reference gene primer amplification, nucleated cell counts were estimated. Some clones are missing from TCRdb's copy, which holds only in-frame ones; the method was immunoSEQ multiplex PCR. Clone size and the V and J calls come from that table; the DNA yielded D and trimming. This sample has 200,000 to 300,000 clones, with about 87% found just once. Patients of the Seattle cohort, enrolled during active infection, were followed longitudinally.

The receptor was derived from a woman in her twenties or thirties with COVID-19, enrolled during active disease. Material: peripheral blood. This chain connects TRBV5-8 to TRBJ2-5; TRBD1 matches 11 bases. This CDR3 reads CASSSPRGQGVFRSQETQYF. DNA for the CDR3: TGTGCCAGCAGCTCTCCTCGGGGACAGGGGGTTTTTCGAAGCCAAGAGACCCAGTACTTC.